This TCR beta chain is drawn from a study of T-cell reconstitution after alpha-beta-depleted transplantation in children. This clonotype appeared a few times. During its preparation, the TCRbeta library received unique molecular identifiers. TCRdb used MiXCR to reprocess the PCR reads, holding one entry per CDR3 protein. This sample yields 90,000 to 130,000 distinct CDR3 sequences, of which 10% are seen a single time; under 35% belongs to the top ten. The TCR originated in a boy younger than 10 with acute lymphoblastic leukemia, due to receive a stem cell transplant. The source was PBMCs, collected before TCRalphabeta/CD19-depleted stem cell transplant.

The CDR3 DNA reads TGCGCCAGCAGCTTGGACGCTAGTACTGTTGAGCAGTTCTTC. Translating gives CASSLDASTVEQFF. V usage is TRBV5-1 and J usage is TRBJ2-1; D remains unclear. Germline V gene data show CDR1 as SGHRS and CDR2 as YFSETQ. The V gene lost 0 bases and the J gene lost 9 bases, with 13 bases spanning the gap. There are 14 residues in the CDR3.